Listed below are T cell receptor beta chains from one sample, sequenced in a study of cytomegalovirus exposure and HLA in healthy donors. The assay was immunoSEQ multiplex PCR, and TCRdb's table has in-frame clones only and misses some. Among fewer than 400,000 clones listed, roughly 86% were seen once. The sample was PBMCs. The source of these receptors is a man in his thirties or forties in good health and CMV-seronegative. Both conserved end residues are part of each CDR3. A D gene is named only where the DNA matches it firmly. A clone size is listed for some rows: how often the clone was seen (once, few, many), or a class if it is expanded.

TRBV14	14	TRBD1	-	TRBJ2-1	TGTGCCAGCAGCCCCCGGGACAGGTTAAGTAAGCAGTTCTTC	CASSPRDRLSKQFF
TRBV6-5	14	-	-	TRBJ1-4	TGTGCCAGCAGGGGCCCGGGGGTAAGGGAAAAACTGTTTTTT	CASRGPGVREKLFF
TRBV5-1	16	-	-	TRBJ1-2	TGCGCCAGCACCACTACTCCGGATAGGACTAACTATGGCTACACCTTC	CASTTTPDRTNYGYTF
TRBV19	14	-	-	TRBJ2-5	TGTGCCAGTAGCGCCTTAAGAGGCACCGAGACCCAGTACTTC	CASSALRGTETQYF
TRBV2	15	TRBD1	-	TRBJ1-6	TGTGCCAGCAGCCGGACAGGGGCCTATAATTCACCCCTCCACTTT	CASSRTGAYNSPLHF
TRBV27	15	TRBD1	-	TRBJ1-2	TGTGCCAGCAGTTTATCGACAGGGTTCGAAGATGGCTACACCTTC	CASSLSTGFEDGYTF
TRBV6-5	13	-	-	TRBJ2-7	TGTGCCAGCAGTTACGCTCAGAACTACGAGCAGTACTTC	CASSYAQNYEQYF
TRBV2	15	-	-	TRBJ1-5	TGTGCCAGCAGCCGGGAGACGAATAGCAATCAGCCCCAGCATTTT	CASSRETNSNQPQHF
TRBV5-6	13	-	-	TRBJ1-1	TGTGCCAGCAGCTTGGACAGGGACACTGAAGCTTTCTTT	CASSLDRDTEAFF
TRBV5-1	15	-	-	TRBJ1-5	TGCGCCAGCAGCTTGGATTCAGGGGACAATCAGCCCCAGCATTTT	CASSLDSGDNQPQHF
TRBV5-4	14	-	-	TRBJ1-2	TGTGCCAGCAGCTCAGGGGTAGGGAACTATGGCTACACCTTC	CASSSGVGNYGYTF
TRBV7-9	15	TRBD1	-	TRBJ1-1	TGTGCCAGCAGCCCGCCCGGGACAGTGAACACTGAAGCTTTCTTT	CASSPPGTVNTEAFF
TRBV5-1	15	TRBD1	-	TRBJ1-6	TGCGCCAGCAGCTTCTCCGACAGGGGTAATTCACCCCTCCACTTT	CASSFSDRGNSPLHF
TRBV6-1	14	-	-	TRBJ1-2	TGTGCCAGCAGTGACGTTCCAGCTAACTATGGCTACACCTTC	CASSDVPANYGYTF
TRBV9	18	TRBD1	once	TRBJ2-2	TGTGCCAGCAATAAGGGGCCAGGGGGTCCCACGAACACCGGGGAGCTGTTTTTT	CASNKGPGGPTNTGELFF
TRBV11-2	14	-	-	TRBJ2-1	TGTGCCAGCAGCCCGCGGGACAGCTACAATGAGCAGTTCTTC	CASSPRDSYNEQFF
TRBV19	12	-	-	TRBJ1-2	TGTGCCAGTAGTATGAATAGCTATGGCTACACCTTC	CASSMNSYGYTF
TRBV4-1	12	-	-	TRBJ2-5	TGCGCCAGCAGCCATCCGGGGGAGACCCAGTACTTC	CASSHPGETQYF
TRBV10-3	15	-	-	TRBJ2-3	TGTGCCATCAGTTCTGGAGAGGTGAGCACAGATACGCAGTATTTT	CAISSGEVSTDTQYF
TRBV19	15	TRBD1	-	TRBJ1-5	TGTGCCAGTATTCCGGGACAGGGGGGCGGTCAGCCCCAGCATTTT	CASIPGQGGGQPQHF
TRBV10-3	16	TRBD1	-	TRBJ2-3	TGTGCCATCAGTGAGACGGACAGGGTCGGGACAGATACGCAGTATTTT	CAISETDRVGTDTQYF
TRBV6-4	13	-	-	TRBJ1-1	TGTGCCAGCAGTGACGATACAGGGACTGAAGCTTTCTTT	CASSDDTGTEAFF
TRBV6-1	11	-	-	TRBJ2-7	TGTGCCAGCAGGGCAGCCTACGAGCAGTACTTC	CASRAAYEQYF
TRBV7-9	15	-	once	TRBJ2-1	TGTGCCAGCAGCGTCGTGAGGGCCCGATACAATGAGCAGTTCTTC	CASSVVRARYNEQFF
TRBV1	16	-	-	TRBJ2-2	TGCACCAGCACTATAAGGGACAGGGTGAACACCGGGGAGCTGTTTTTT	CTSTIRDRVNTGELFF
TRBV6-5	15	TRBD1	few	TRBJ1-2	TGTGCCAGCAGGGACAGGGGGCATACCTCCTATGGCTACACCTTC	CASRDRGHTSYGYTF
TRBV5-1	14	TRBD1	-	TRBJ2-7	TGCGCCAGCAGCGGGGGACAGGGGCTGTACGAGCAGTACTTC	CASSGGQGLYEQYF
TRBV6-1	14	-	-	TRBJ1-2	TGTGCCAGCCGGGCTGACGGATCGGGAAGGGGCTACACCTTC	CASRADGSGRGYTF
TRBV28	13	TRBD1	-	TRBJ2-7	TGTGCCAGCCGAATGACAGGGTCCTACGAGCAGTACTTC	CASRMTGSYEQYF
TRBV11-2	15	-	-	TRBJ2-1	TGTGCCAGCAGCCCGACTAACTCCCCCTACAATGAGCAGTTCTTC	CASSPTNSPYNEQFF
TRBV25-1	14	TRBD1	few	TRBJ1-2	TGTGCCAGCAGTGAATGGGACAGGGAGAAAGGCTACACCTTC	CASSEWDREKGYTF
TRBV6-1	14	TRBD2	-	TRBJ2-5	TGTGCCAGCAGGAGGAGGGGAGGGCAAGAGACCCAGTACTTC	CASRRRGGQETQYF
TRBV5-8	13	-	-	TRBJ2-3	TGTGCCAGTGGGGGGGCCAACACAGATACGCAGTATTTT	CASGGANTDTQYF
TRBV6-5	16	TRBD1	-	TRBJ1-2	TGTGCCAGCAGTTCCGACCACCCACAGGGGCTGAGTGGCTACACCTTC	CASSSDHPQGLSGYTF
TRBV7-9	14	TRBD1	-	TRBJ1-2	TGTGCCAGCAGCCTGTCACAGGGGTTATATGGCTACACCTTC	CASSLSQGLYGYTF
TRBV7-2	14	TRBD1	once	TRBJ2-7	TGTGCCAGCAGCCGACGACAGGGGTGGTACGAGCAGTACTTC	CASSRRQGWYEQYF
TRBV4-1	16	TRBD2	once	TRBJ2-3	TGCGCCAGCAGCCAAGCTAGCGGGGCGGCAGGAGATACGCAGTATTTT	CASSQASGAAGDTQYF
TRBV4-3	18	-	-	TRBJ2-1	TGCGCCAGCAGCCAACAGGAAGACAGGGAGGCGTTCTACAATGAGCAGTTCTTC	CASSQQEDREAFYNEQFF
TRBV2	15	-	few	TRBJ1-2	TGTGCCAGCAGTCTTCAGGGGCCGGCTAACTATGGCTACACCTTC	CASSLQGPANYGYTF
TRBV19	15	TRBD2	-	TRBJ2-2	TGTGCCAGTATGGGACTAGCGGGTCCCACCGGGGAGCTGTTTTTT	CASMGLAGPTGELFF
TRBV7-7	15	-	-	TRBJ2-1	TGTGCCAGCAGCCCGACTTTGAGCTCCTACAATGAGCAGTTCTTC	CASSPTLSSYNEQFF
TRBV5-8	12	-	-	TRBJ2-5	TGTGCCAGCAGCTTTCTCCAAGAGACCCAGTACTTC	CASSFLQETQYF
TRBV6-1	15	-	-	TRBJ2-7	TGTGCCAGCAGTGAAAATCCCAACGGGTTCTACGAGCAGTACTTC	CASSENPNGFYEQYF
TRBV9	14	-	-	TRBJ2-3	TGTGCCAGCAGCGTAGTGGCAGGGGCAGATACGCAGTATTTT	CASSVVAGADTQYF
TRBV30	13	-	few	TRBJ1-2	TGTGCCTGGAACGCGGGAACCTCCTATGGCTACACCTTC	CAWNAGTSYGYTF
TRBV6-5	15	-	-	TRBJ1-2	TGTGCCAGCAGTTACTCGAACCCGGGAAACTATGGCTACACCTTC	CASSYSNPGNYGYTF
TRBV5-1	16	-	-	TRBJ2-3	TGCGCCAGCAGCAATAAACAGGGTTTCTTCACAGATACGCAGTATTTT	CASSNKQGFFTDTQYF
TRBV11-2	16	-	once	TRBJ2-3	TGTGCCAGCAGCCGAGTTGACAGACTGGGCCCAGATACGCAGTATTTT	CASSRVDRLGPDTQYF
TRBV7-2	16	-	-	TRBJ2-7	TGTGCCAGCAGCTTATCCGGGAGCGAGGGGTACTACGAGCAGTACTTC	CASSLSGSEGYYEQYF
TRBV15	14	TRBD1	-	TRBJ1-6	TGTGCCACCAGCAGAGCCACAGGGGGCAGGGCCCTCCACTTT	CATSRATGGRALHF
TRBV2	14	TRBD1	-	TRBJ1-1	TGTGCCAGCAGTGCTCGACAGGGGAACACTGAAGCTTTCTTT	CASSARQGNTEAFF
TRBV10-3	14	-	-	TRBJ1-1	TGTGCCATCAGTTGGGAATCAGGGGACACTGAAGCTTTCTTT	CAISWESGDTEAFF